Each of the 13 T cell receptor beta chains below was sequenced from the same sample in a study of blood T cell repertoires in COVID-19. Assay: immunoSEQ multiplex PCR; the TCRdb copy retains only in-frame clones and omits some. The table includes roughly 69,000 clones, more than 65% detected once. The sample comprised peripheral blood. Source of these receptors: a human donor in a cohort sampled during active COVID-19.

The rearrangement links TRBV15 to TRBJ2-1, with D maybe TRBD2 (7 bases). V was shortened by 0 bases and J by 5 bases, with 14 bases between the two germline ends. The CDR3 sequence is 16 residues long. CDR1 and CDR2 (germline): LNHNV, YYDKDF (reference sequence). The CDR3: CATSRDGGGADNEQFF. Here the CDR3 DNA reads TGTGCCACCAGCAGAGATGGAGGGGGGGCCGACAATGAGCAGTTCTTC.

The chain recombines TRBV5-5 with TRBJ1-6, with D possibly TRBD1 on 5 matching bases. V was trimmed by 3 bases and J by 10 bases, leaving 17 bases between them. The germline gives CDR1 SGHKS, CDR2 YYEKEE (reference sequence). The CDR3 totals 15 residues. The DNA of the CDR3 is TGTGCCAGCAGCTCCTGGACACCTCAAGAATCACCCCTCCACTTT. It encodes CASSSWTPQESPLHF.

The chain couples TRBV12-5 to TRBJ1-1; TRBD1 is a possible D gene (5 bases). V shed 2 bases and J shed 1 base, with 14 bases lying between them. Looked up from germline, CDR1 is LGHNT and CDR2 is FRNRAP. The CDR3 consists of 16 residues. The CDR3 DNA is TGTGCTAGTGGTTTGTTCTGGCAGGGTAGGAACACTGAAGCTTTCTTT. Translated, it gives CASGLFWQGRNTEAFF.

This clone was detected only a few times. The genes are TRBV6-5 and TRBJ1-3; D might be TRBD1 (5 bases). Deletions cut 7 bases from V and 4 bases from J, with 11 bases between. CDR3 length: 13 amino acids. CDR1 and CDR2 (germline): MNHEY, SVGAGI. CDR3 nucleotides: TGTGCCAGCACGGGGGGAGGCGGAAACACCATATATTTT. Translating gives CASTGGGGNTIYF.

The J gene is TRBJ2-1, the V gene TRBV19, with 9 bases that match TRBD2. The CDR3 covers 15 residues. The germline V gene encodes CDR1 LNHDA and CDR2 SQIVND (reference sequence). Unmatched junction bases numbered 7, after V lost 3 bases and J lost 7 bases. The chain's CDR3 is CASSISGGGANEQFF. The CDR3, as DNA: TGTGCCAGTAGTATCTCGGGCGGGGGGGCAAATGAGCAGTTCTTC.

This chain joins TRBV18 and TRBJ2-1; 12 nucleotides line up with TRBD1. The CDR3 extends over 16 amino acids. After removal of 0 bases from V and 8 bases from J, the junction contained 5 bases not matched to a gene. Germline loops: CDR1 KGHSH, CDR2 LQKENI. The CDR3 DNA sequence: TGTGCCAGCTCACCACCGGGGGACAGGGGGCTCCATGAGCAGTTCTTC. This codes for CASSPPGDRGLHEQFF.

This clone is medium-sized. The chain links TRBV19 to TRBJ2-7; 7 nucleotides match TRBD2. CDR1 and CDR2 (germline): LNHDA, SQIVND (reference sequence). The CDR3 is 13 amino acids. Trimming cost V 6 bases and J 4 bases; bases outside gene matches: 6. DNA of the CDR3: TGTGCCAGTAGCACCGGGACTACATACGAGCAGTACTTC. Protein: CASSTGTTYEQYF.

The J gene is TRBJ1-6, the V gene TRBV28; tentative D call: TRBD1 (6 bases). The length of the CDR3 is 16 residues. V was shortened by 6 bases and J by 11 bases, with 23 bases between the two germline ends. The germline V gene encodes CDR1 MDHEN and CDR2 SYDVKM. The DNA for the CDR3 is TGTGCCAGCAGGCCCGCCGGGGGGGCCATGGTTGCACCCCTCCACTTT. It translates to CASRPAGGAMVAPLHF.

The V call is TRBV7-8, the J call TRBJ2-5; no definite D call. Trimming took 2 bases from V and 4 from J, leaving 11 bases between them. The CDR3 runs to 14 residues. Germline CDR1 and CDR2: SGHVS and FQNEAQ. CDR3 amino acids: CASSLISFGETQYF. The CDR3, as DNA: TGTGCCAGCAGCTTAATCAGTTTTGGAGAGACCCAGTACTTC.

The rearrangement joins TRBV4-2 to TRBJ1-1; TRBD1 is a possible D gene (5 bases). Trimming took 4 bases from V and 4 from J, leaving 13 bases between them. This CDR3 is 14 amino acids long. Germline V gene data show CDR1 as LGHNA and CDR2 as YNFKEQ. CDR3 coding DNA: TGTGCCAGCAGCCGCAGGGAAGTTGGCACTGAAGCTTTCTTT. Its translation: CASSRREVGTEAFF.

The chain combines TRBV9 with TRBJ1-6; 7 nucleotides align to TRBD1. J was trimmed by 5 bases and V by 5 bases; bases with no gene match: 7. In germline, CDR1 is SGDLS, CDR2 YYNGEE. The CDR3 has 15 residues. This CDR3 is CASSSGQENNSPLHF. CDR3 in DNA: TGTGCCAGCAGTAGCGGACAGGAGAATAATTCACCCCTCCACTTT.

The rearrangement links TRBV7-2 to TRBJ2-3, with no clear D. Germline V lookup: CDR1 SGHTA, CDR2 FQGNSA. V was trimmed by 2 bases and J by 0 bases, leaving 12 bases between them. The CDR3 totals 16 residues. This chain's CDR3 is CASSLNSRVSTDTQYF. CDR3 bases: TGTGCCAGCAGCTTAAATTCGCGCGTTAGCACAGATACGCAGTATTTT. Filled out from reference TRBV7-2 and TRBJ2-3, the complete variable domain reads GAGVSQSPSNKVTEKGKDVELRCDPISGHTALYWYRQSLGQGLEFLIYFQGNSAPDKSGLPSDRFSAERTGGSVSTLTIQRTQQEDSAVYLCASSLNSRVSTDTQYFGPGTRLTVL.

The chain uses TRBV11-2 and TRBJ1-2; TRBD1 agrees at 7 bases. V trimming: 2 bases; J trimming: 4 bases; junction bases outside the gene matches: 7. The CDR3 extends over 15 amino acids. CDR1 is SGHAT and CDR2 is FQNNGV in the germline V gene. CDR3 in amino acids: CASSLSPPGGYGYTF. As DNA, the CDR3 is TGTGCCAGCAGCTTAAGTCCCCCAGGGGGCTATGGCTACACCTTC.